The entry below gives a single T cell receptor beta chain sequence along with its context. This entry belongs to a study of blood T cell repertoires in COVID-19. Study as a whole: Some COVID-19 samples were acute and others convalescent; all came from the United States, Italy and Spain. T cells, B-cell-depleted T cells, or PBMCs supplied cDNA or gDNA.

The CDR3 has 15 amino acids. Trimming cost V 1 base and J 4 bases; bases outside gene matches: 4. CDR1 LNHDA and CDR2 SQIVND come from the germline V gene (reference sequence). As processed by the authors: Cell counts per sample came from amplifying reference gene primers. Clones were sequenced by immunoSEQ multiplex PCR, and TCRdb holds only the in-frame ones, with some missing. V and J calls and clone size follow that table, whereas D and trimming were derived from the DNA. This table has some 160,000 clones, under 85% appearing once. This TCR was sampled from a man aged 65 to 79 who had recovered from COVID-19. The specimen was peripheral blood. The chain employs TRBV19 and TRBJ2-5; TRBD2 aligns across 9 bases. The CDR3 region is CASSIGLAGLETQYF. The CDR3 DNA reads TGTGCCAGTAGTATAGGTCTAGCGGGATTAGAGACCCAGTACTTC.